These T cell receptor beta chains were read from a single sample in a study of blood T cell repertoires in COVID-19. TCRdb keeps only in-frame clones here, not all; method: immunoSEQ multiplex PCR. The sample yields around 140,000 clones, approximately 83% seen once. The sequenced sample was peripheral blood. These receptors originate from a human donor in a cohort sampled during active COVID-19. Both conserved end residues are trimmed from each CDR3.

V gene	J gene	CDR3 protein
TRBV2	TRBJ1-2	ASSVMGDGIYGYT
TRBV5-6	TRBJ2-1	ASGTSYNEQF
TRBV7-2	TRBJ2-1	ASSPLAGVNEQF
TRBV7-9	TRBJ1-6	ASSSTGGGQNSPLH
TRBV6-5	TRBJ1-5	ASSYSARGNQPQH
TRBV18	TRBJ1-1	ASSSTQGQLNTEAF
TRBV28	TRBJ2-1	ASSTRTSGGFYNEQF
TRBV5-1	TRBJ1-1	ASSREGNTEAF
TRBV3-1/TRBV3-2	TRBJ2-1	ASSLRTGNEQF
TRBV19	TRBJ1-5	ASSMQVARGNQPQH
TRBV10-3	TRBJ2-7	AISESTRQGGYEQY
TRBV9	TRBJ2-7	ASSVSFGGLEQY
TRBV19	TRBJ2-5	ASSVQGSQETQY
TRBV7-2	TRBJ1-1	ASSQFTMNTEAF
TRBV11-3	TRBJ2-2	ASSLDWGVFAGELF
TRBV11-2	TRBJ2-2	ASSFMTRGTGELF
TRBV7-2	TRBJ2-5	ASSSQGFGGETQY
TRBV7-9	TRBJ2-1	ASSPSGRAQNEQF
TRBV3-1/TRBV3-2	TRBJ2-1	ASSRRLAGYSYNEQF
TRBV7-9	TRBJ2-5	ASSLESAGETQY
TRBV6-4	TRBJ2-1	ASSDSNGAGSLREQF
TRBV5-1	TRBJ2-1	ASSRGTSGSYNEQF
TRBV24-1	TRBJ2-1	ATSDSTTGSYNEQF
TRBV4-1	TRBJ1-1	ASSQPSGGPNTEAF
TRBV6-7	TRBJ1-5	ASPFLGHKSNQPQH
TRBV18	TRBJ1-5	ASSPLGGSGNQPQH